Included here is one T cell receptor (beta chain) sequence, with context. The antigen is unknown. Germline CDR1 GTSNPN, CDR2 SVGIG (reference sequence). The CDR3 loop spans 14 amino acids. V gave up 4 bases and J gave up 4 bases; unmatched junction bases: 9. The method was immunoSEQ multiplex PCR; TCRdb's version includes in-frame clones alone and lacks a portion of them. The data contain 30,000 to 50,000 clones, around 79% of them singletons. The record originates from a study of memory CD4+ T cells and cytomegalovirus serostatus. Overall study: Donors were healthy Belgian adults, several CMV seropositive and some 24 seronegative.

Single viable CD3+CD4+CD8-CD45RO+ cells were sorted as the memory CD4+ T cells. Findings of the study overall: The CMV-associated TCR signature appears largely within the CD4+ memory repertoire.

This chain joins TRBV30 and TRBJ2-7; TRBD1 aligns across 8 bases. The TCR comes from an adult in good health and CMV-seronegative. Sequenced input: memory CD4+ T cells from blood. CDR3 DNA sequence: TGTGCCTGGAATACGGACAGGGTTTATTACGAGCAGTACTTC. It codes for CAWNTDRVYYEQYF.